The rows below give T cell receptor beta chains drawn from one sample of a study of T-cell reconstitution after alpha-beta-depleted transplantation in children. MiXCR was run by TCRdb on the PCR reads, yielding one entry per CDR3 protein. Found here are hundreds of thousands of distinct CDR3 sequences, more than 20% of them singletons; the top ten hold about 2.6%. The sample here was PBMCs, taken before TCRalphabeta/CD19-depleted stem cell transplant. Receptors were obtained from a girl aged 2 to 9 with Fanconi anemia, due to receive a stem cell transplant. Both conserved end residues are part of each CDR3. A D gene is named only where the DNA matches it firmly. Size is omitted from some rows. Given values are once, few, many or a class for expanded clones.

V	J	size	D	CDR3	DNA
TRBV29-1	TRBJ1-2	many	-	CSVEDALWSRNYGYTF	TGCAGCGTTGAAGATGCTCTTTGGAGCCGTAACTATGGCTACACCTTC
TRBV20-1	TRBJ2-7	once	-	CSARAVSYEQYF	TGCAGTGCTAGAGCGGTCTCCTACGAGCAGTACTTC
TRBV12-3/TRBV12-4	TRBJ1-5	-	TRBD1	CASSFLTGLDQPQHF	TGTGCCAGCAGTTTTCTGACAGGGTTGGATCAGCCCCAGCATTTT
TRBV20-1	TRBJ2-7	-	-	CSARRGASSYEQYF	TGCAGTGCTCGCCGGGGGGCTAGCTCCTACGAGCAGTACTTC
TRBV7-2	TRBJ1-1	-	-	CASSLVMGLNTEAFF	TGTGCCAGCAGCTTAGTAATGGGCTTGAACACTGAAGCTTTCTTT
TRBV20-1	TRBJ2-1	-	-	CSARDLLAGNEQFF	TGCAGTGCTAGAGATCTCTTGGCGGGGAATGAGCAGTTCTTC
TRBV29-1	TRBJ2-1	many	-	CSVEVPTQFF	TGCAGCGTTGAGGTCCCAACCCAGTTCTTC
TRBV20-1	TRBJ2-3	-	TRBD2	CSARKGQAGPSTDTQYF	TGCAGTGCTAGAAAAGGGCAAGCGGGGCCTAGCACAGATACGCAGTATTTT
TRBV29-1	TRBJ2-3	-	-	CSVGWAGGFTDTQYF	TGCAGCGTTGGGTGGGCAGGGGGGTTTACAGATACGCAGTATTTT
TRBV4-1	TRBJ2-1	-	-	CASSPTQLNEQFF	TGCGCCAGCAGCCCGACCCAACTCAATGAGCAGTTCTTC
TRBV15	TRBJ2-2	few	-	CATSSRGRNTGELFF	TGTGCCACCAGCAGCCGGGGGCGGAACACCGGGGAGCTGTTTTTT
TRBV15	TRBJ2-1	-	TRBD2	CATSRVQAGGNEQFF	TGTGCCACCAGCAGAGTTCAAGCGGGGGGAAATGAGCAGTTCTTC
TRBV12-3/TRBV12-4	TRBJ2-3	many	-	CASASDTQYF	TGTGCCAGCGCCTCGGATACGCAGTATTTT
TRBV29-1	TRBJ2-3	many	-	CSVETLGGITDTQYF	TGCAGCGTTGAAACTCTCGGCGGAATCACAGATACGCAGTATTTT
TRBV20-1	TRBJ2-3	once	TRBD2	CSATSGASTDTQYF	TGCAGTGCTACGAGCGGGGCCAGCACAGATACGCAGTATTTT
TRBV20-1	TRBJ2-1	few	-	CSAREGGLGPYNEQFF	TGCAGTGCTAGAGAGGGCGGGTTGGGACCTTACAATGAGCAGTTCTTC
TRBV20-1	TRBJ2-5	many	-	CSARDREGSSRPQGTQYF	TGCAGTGCTAGAGATCGAGAGGGCTCCTCCAGGCCGCAAGGGACCCAGTACTTC
TRBV12-3/TRBV12-4	TRBJ1-1	many	TRBD1	CASSVDRVAFF	TGTGCCAGCAGTGTTGACAGGGTTGCTTTCTTT
TRBV5-1	TRBJ2-1	many	-	CASSLSWTTSYNEQFF	TGCGCCAGCAGCTTGTCGTGGACAACCTCCTACAATGAGCAGTTCTTC
TRBV6-5	TRBJ2-5	-	-	CASSYNDGAKETQYF	TGTGCCAGCAGTTACAACGACGGGGCCAAAGAGACCCAGTACTTC
TRBV9	TRBJ2-1	many	-	CASSVSRESSYNEQFF	TGTGCCAGCAGCGTATCGAGGGAGAGCTCCTACAATGAGCAGTTCTTC
TRBV7-3	TRBJ2-1	few	-	CASSLERTDLYNEQFF	TGTGCCAGCAGCTTGGAAAGGACAGACCTCTACAATGAGCAGTTCTTC
TRBV29-1	TRBJ2-5	-	-	CSGGQPETQYF	TGCAGCGGTGGACAGCCAGAGACCCAGTACTTC
TRBV29-1	TRBJ2-7	many	TRBD2	CSVGLATFAEQYF	TGCAGCGTGGGACTAGCGACTTTCGCCGAGCAGTACTTC
TRBV29-1	TRBJ2-7	few	TRBD1	CSVDGQGATYEQYF	TGCAGCGTCGATGGACAGGGGGCAACCTACGAGCAGTACTTC
TRBV5-5	TRBJ2-3	-	TRBD2	CASSVTSGPTSTDTQYF	TGTGCCAGCAGCGTGACTAGCGGACCGACAAGCACAGATACGCAGTATTTT
TRBV20-1	TRBJ2-3	few	-	CSATQGQGTDTQYF	TGCAGTGCTACCCAGGGGCAGGGGACAGATACGCAGTATTTT
TRBV4-2	TRBJ2-7	few	TRBD2	CASSQDPWTSGVDEQYF	TGTGCCAGCAGCCAAGATCCCTGGACTAGCGGGGTTGACGAGCAGTACTTC
TRBV9	TRBJ1-5	-	-	CASSPVPNQPQHF	TGTGCCAGCAGCCCGGTCCCCAATCAGCCCCAGCATTTT
TRBV5-1	TRBJ1-5	many	TRBD1	CASSSGQGTSPQHF	TGCGCCAGCAGCTCCGGACAGGGCACGTCGCCCCAGCATTTT
TRBV29-1	TRBJ1-1	-	-	CSVAGGMNTEAFF	TGCAGCGTTGCGGGGGGCATGAACACTGAAGCTTTCTTT
TRBV29-1	TRBJ2-1	many	-	CSVLKGVSNNEQFF	TGCAGCGTCCTGAAGGGGGTGTCGAACAATGAGCAGTTCTTC
TRBV9	TRBJ2-7	many	-	CASSVGAGTHEQYF	TGTGCCAGCAGCGTAGGGGCGGGGACCCACGAGCAGTACTTC
TRBV20-1	TRBJ2-7	-	TRBD1	CSGATGVIYEQYF	TGCAGTGGAGCAACAGGGGTAATTTACGAGCAGTACTTC
TRBV10-3	TRBJ1-2	-	-	CAIADGVGYGYTF	TGTGCCATCGCGGACGGTGTCGGCTATGGCTACACCTTC
TRBV20-1	TRBJ2-2	-	-	CSARWLTGELFF	TGCAGTGCTAGGTGGCTCACCGGGGAGCTGTTTTTT
TRBV6-1	TRBJ2-6	many	-	CASSAGNSGANVLTF	TGTGCCAGCAGCGCTGGGAACTCTGGGGCCAACGTCCTGACTTTC
TRBV29-1	TRBJ1-3	-	-	CSVVGLGDRSGNTIYF	TGCAGCGTTGTCGGATTGGGCGACCGGTCTGGAAACACCATATATTTT
TRBV29-1	TRBJ2-7	many	TRBD1	CSVEETGAYEQYF	TGCAGCGTTGAAGAAACAGGGGCCTACGAGCAGTACTTC
TRBV20-1	TRBJ2-7	few	-	CSARDLRQTYEQYF	TGCAGTGCTAGAGATCTGAGGCAGACGTACGAGCAGTACTTC
TRBV27	TRBJ2-1	few	-	CASSLGYYNEQFF	TGTGCCAGCAGTTTAGGATATTACAATGAGCAGTTCTTC
TRBV7-3	TRBJ2-5	few	-	CASSKGSQETQYF	TGTGCCAGCAGCAAGGGGTCGCAAGAGACCCAGTACTTC
TRBV29-1	TRBJ2-3	-	-	CSVEEGLTDTQYF	TGCAGCGTTGAAGAGGGACTCACAGATACGCAGTATTTT
TRBV29-1	TRBJ2-5	many	-	CSVESRAPFLGYQETQYF	TGCAGCGTTGAGTCCAGGGCCCCGTTTCTCGGGTACCAAGAGACCCAGTACTTC
TRBV3-1	TRBJ2-1	few	TRBD2	CASSPWTSGGDEQFF	TGTGCCAGCAGCCCCTGGACTAGCGGGGGCGATGAGCAGTTCTTC